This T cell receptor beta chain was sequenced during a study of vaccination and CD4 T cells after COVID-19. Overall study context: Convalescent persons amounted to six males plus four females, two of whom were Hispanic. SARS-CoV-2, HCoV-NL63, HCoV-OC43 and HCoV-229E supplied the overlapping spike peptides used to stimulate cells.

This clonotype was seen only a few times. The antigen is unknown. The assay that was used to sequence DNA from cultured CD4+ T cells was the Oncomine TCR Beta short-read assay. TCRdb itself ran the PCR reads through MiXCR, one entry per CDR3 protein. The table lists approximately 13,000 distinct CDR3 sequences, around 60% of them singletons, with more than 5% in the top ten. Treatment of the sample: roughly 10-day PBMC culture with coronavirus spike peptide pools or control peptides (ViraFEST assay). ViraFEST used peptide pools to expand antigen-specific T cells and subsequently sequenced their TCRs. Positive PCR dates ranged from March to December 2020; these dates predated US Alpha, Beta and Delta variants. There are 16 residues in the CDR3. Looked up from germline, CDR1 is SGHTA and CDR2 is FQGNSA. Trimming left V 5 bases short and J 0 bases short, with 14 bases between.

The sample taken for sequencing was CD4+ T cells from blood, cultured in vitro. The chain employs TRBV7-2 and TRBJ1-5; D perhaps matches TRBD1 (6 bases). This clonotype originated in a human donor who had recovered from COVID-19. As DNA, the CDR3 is TGTGCCAGCAGCGGAGGGACATTTTATAGCAATCAGCCCCAGCATTTT. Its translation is CASSGGTFYSNQPQHF.